This T cell receptor (beta chain) was documented in a study of blood T cell repertoires in COVID-19. Study details: Samples taken during acute and convalescent COVID-19 were collected in the United States, Italy and Spain. Nucleic acid was either cDNA or gDNA, and it came from T cells, B-cell-depleted T cells, or PBMCs.

As originally analysed: Amplification with reference gene primers provided the estimates of nucleated cell counts. Sequencing used immunoSEQ multiplex PCR; TCRdb keeps in-frame clones, though not all of them. V and J calls plus clone size are reproduced from that table; the DNA served to infer D and trimming. This sample has over 140,000 clones, with roughly four fifths found just once. This clone was seen many times. CDR3 length equals 13 residues. Germline V CDR1 and CDR2: SNHLY, FYNNEI. V lost 2 bases to trimming and J lost 5 bases, with 6 bases between them. This sequence was found in a woman between 50 and 59 years old with active or convalescent COVID-19. V and J are TRBV2 and TRBJ2-2, with D maybe TRBD1 (6 bases). The sequenced sample consisted of peripheral blood. CDR3: CASSEQGTGELFF. The CDR3 coding sequence is TGTGCCAGCAGTGAACAGGGGACCGGGGAGCTGTTTTTT.